This record concerns one TCR beta chain sequence. People who had autoimmune disease history or systemic immunosuppression were excluded. Profiled with immunoSEQ multiplex PCR; TCRdb holds only in-frame clones, not every one. The profile shows under 75,000 clones, roughly nine tenths of them singletons. The sample belongs to a study of OX40 agonist ivuxolimab in advanced cancers. Study-level background: Ivuxolimab doses were 0.01, 0.1, 0.3, 1.5, 3 or 10 mg/kg every 2 weeks. Therapy given before enrollment (anti-PD-1, anti-PD-L1 or anti-CTLA-4) was allowed, and 30% to 50% had some.

Per the germline V gene, CDR1 is MDHEN and CDR2 is SYDVKM. The germline V and J ends were trimmed by 4 bases and 0 bases, with 9 bases remaining between them. The CDR3 covers 15 residues. This specimen consisted of CD4+ or CD8+ T cells sorted from blood, obtained in a trial of the OX40 agonist ivuxolimab. V is TRBV28 and J is TRBJ1-4; D ambiguous. This TCR came from an adult with an advanced solid tumor such as melanoma, head and neck, liver or kidney cancer. The CDR3 spells CASSSPDATNEKLFF. CDR3 bases: TGTGCCAGCAGTTCCCCGGACGCAACTAATGAAAAACTGTTTTTT.